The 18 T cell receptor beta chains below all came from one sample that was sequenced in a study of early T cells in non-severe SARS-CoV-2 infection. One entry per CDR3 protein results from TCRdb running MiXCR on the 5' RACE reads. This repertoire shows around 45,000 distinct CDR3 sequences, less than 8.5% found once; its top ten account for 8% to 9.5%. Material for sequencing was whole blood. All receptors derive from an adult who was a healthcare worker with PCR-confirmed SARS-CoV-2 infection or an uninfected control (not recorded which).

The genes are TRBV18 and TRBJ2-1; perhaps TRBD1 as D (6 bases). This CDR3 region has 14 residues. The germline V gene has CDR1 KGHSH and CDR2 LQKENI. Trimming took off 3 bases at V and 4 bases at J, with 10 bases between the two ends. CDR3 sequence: CASSPSQGYNEQFF. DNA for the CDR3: TGTGCCAGCTCACCGTCTCAGGGGTACAATGAGCAGTTCTTC.

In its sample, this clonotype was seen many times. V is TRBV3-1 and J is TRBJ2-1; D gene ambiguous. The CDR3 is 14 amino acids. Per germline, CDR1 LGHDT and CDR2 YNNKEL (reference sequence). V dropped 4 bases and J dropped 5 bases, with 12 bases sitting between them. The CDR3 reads CASSLSPGHNEQFF. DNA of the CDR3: TGTGCCAGCAGCCTCTCCCCCGGGCACAATGAGCAGTTCTTC.

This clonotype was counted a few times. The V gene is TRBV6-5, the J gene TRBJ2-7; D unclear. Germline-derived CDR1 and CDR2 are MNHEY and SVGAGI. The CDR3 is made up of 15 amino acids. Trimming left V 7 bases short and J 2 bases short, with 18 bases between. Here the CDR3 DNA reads TGTGCCAGCACCCAAGCTGGAATAGCTGCCTACGAGCAGTACTTC. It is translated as CASTQAGIAAYEQYF.

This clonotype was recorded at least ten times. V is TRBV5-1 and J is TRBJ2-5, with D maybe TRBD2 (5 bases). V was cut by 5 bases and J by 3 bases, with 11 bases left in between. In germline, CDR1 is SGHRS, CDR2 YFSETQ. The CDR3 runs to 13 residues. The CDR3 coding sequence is TGCGCCAGCAGGGTAGAAGCGGAAGAGACCCAGTACTTC. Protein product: CASRVEAEETQYF.

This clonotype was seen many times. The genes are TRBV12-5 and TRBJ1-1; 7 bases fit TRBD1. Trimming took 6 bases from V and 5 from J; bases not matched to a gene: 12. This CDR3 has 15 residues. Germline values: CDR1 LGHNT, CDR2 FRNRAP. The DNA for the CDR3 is TGTGCTAGTGGACTCACGAGACAGGGCAAGACTGAAGCTTTCTTT. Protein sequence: CASGLTRQGKTEAFF.

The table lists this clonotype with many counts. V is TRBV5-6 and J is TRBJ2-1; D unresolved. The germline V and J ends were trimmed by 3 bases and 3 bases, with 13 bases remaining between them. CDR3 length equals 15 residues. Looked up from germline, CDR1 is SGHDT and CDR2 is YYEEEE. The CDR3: CASSSEPGLYNEQFF. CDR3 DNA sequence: TGTGCCAGCAGCTCCGAGCCGGGTCTCTACAATGAGCAGTTCTTC. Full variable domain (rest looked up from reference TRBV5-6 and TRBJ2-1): DAGVTQSPTHLIKTRGQQVTLRCSPKSGHDTVSWYQQALGQGPQFIFQYYEEEERQRGNFPDRFSGHQFPNYSSELNVNALLLGDSALYLCASSSEPGLYNEQFFGPGTRLTVL.

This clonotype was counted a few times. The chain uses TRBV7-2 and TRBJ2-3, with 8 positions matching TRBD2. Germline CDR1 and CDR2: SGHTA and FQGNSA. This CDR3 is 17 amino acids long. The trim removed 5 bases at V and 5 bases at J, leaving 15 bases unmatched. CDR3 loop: CASSPPPGLVGGDTQYF. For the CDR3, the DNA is TGTGCCAGCAGCCCACCACCGGGACTAGTCGGTGGAGATACGCAGTATTTT. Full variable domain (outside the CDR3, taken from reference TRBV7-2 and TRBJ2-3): GAGVSQSPSNKVTEKGKDVELRCDPISGHTALYWYRQSLGQGLEFLIYFQGNSAPDKSGLPSDRFSAERTGGSVSTLTIQRTQQEDSAVYLCASSPPPGLVGGDTQYFGPGTRLTVL.

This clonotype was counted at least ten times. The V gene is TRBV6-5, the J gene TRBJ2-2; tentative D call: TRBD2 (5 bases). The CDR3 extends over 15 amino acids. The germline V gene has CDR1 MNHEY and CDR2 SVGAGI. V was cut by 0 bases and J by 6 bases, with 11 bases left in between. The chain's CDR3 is CASSYSASMAGELFF. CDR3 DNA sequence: TGTGCCAGCAGTTACTCGGCTAGCATGGCCGGGGAGCTGTTTTTT.

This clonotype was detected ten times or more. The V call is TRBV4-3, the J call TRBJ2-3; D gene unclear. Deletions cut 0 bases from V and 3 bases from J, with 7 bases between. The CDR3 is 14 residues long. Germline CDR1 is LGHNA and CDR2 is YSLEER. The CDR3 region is CASSQDLATDTQYF. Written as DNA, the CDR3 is TGCGCCAGCAGCCAAGATCTCGCGACAGATACGCAGTATTTT.

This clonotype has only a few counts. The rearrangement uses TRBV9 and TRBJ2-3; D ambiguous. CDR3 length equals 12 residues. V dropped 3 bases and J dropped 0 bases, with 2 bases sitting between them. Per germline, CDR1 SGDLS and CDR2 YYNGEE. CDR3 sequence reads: CASSASTDTQYF. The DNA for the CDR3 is TGTGCCAGCAGCGCAAGCACAGATACGCAGTATTTT.

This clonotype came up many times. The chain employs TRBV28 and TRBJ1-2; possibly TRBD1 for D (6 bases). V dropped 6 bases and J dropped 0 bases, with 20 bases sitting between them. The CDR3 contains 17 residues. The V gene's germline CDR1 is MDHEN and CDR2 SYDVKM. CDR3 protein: CASRSRVRGLTNYGYTF. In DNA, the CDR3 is TGTGCCAGCAGATCGAGAGTCAGGGGACTCACTAACTATGGCTACACCTTC.

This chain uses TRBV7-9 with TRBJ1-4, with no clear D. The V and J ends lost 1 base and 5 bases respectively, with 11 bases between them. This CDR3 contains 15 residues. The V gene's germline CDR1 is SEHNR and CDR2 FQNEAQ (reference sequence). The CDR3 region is CASSLELRPNEKLFF. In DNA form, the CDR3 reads TGTGCCAGCAGCTTAGAGCTCCGACCCAATGAAAAACTGTTTTTT.

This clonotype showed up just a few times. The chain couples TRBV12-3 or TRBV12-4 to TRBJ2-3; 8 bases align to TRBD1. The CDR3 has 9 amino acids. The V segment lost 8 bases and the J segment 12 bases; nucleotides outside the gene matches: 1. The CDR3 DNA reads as TGTGCCAGCGGGACAGGACAGTATTTT. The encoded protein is CASGTGQYF.

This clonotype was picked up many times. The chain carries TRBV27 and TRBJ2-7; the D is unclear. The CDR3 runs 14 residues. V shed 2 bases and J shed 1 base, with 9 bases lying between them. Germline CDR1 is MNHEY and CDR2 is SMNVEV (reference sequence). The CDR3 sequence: CASSLGPLSYEQYF. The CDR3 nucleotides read TGTGCCAGCAGTTTAGGCCCGCTATCCTACGAGCAGTACTTC.

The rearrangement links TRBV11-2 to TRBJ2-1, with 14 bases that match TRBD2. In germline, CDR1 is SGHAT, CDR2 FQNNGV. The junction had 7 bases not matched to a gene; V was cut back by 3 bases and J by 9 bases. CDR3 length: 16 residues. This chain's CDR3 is CASSFGTSGGPVEQFF. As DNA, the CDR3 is TGTGCCAGCAGCTTCGGGACTAGCGGGGGACCCGTTGAGCAGTTCTTC.

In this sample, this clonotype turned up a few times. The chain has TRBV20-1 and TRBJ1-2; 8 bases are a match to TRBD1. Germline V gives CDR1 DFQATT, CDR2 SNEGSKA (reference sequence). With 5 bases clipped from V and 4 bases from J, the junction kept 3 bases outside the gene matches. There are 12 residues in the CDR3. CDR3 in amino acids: CSAPDRGYGYTF. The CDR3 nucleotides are TGCAGTGCTCCCGACAGGGGCTATGGCTACACCTTC.

The CDR3 sequence is CASSLAGTVPKGDTEAFF. In nucleotides, the CDR3 is TGTGCCAGCAGTTTAGCCGGGACAGTACCAAAAGGGGACACTGAAGCTTTCTTT. The V call is TRBV28, the J call TRBJ1-1; 7 bases match TRBD1. Trimming cost V 2 bases and J 3 bases; bases outside gene matches: 15. In germline, CDR1 is MDHEN, CDR2 SYDVKM. CDR3 length: 18 residues. Drawing the rest from reference TRBV28 and TRBJ1-1, the complete variable domain is DVKVTQSSRYLVKRTGEKVFLECVQDMDHENMFWYRQDPGLGLRLIYFSYDVKMKEKGDIPEGYSVSREKKERFSLILESASTNQTSMYLCASSLAGTVPKGDTEAFFGQGTRLTVV.

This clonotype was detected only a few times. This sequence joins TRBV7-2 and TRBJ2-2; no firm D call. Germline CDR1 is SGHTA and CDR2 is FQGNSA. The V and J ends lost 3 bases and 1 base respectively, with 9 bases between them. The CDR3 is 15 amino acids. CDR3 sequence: CASSFGPKNTGELFF. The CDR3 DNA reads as TGTGCCAGCAGCTTTGGACCGAAGAACACCGGGGAGCTGTTTTTT.